This record looks at one T cell receptor (beta chain) sequence and its context. The junction had 4 bases not matched to a gene; V was cut back by 3 bases and J by 7 bases. Germline CDR1 SGHVS, CDR2 FNYEAQ. The CDR3 length is 14 residues. It was during active infection that Seattle patients were enrolled and then longitudinally followed. The data are from a study of blood T cell repertoires in COVID-19. Across the whole study: Material from acute and convalescent COVID-19 was sourced from the United States, Italy and Spain. PBMCs, B-cell-depleted T cells, or T cells provided the cDNA or gDNA that made up the material.

Study processing details: Estimated nucleated cell counts came from reference gene primer amplification. The repertoire was sequenced with immunoSEQ multiplex PCR; TCRdb's copy has only in-frame clones and lacks some. V and J calls and clone size are given by that table; D and trimming were obtained from the DNA. The sample holds about 100,000 clones; 75% to 90% are singletons and the top ten take 4% to 5.5%. V is TRBV7-6 and J is TRBJ2-1; TRBD1 agrees at 9 bases. The source is a woman in her forties or fifties with COVID-19, enrolled during active disease. The sample was peripheral blood. CDR3 sequence (DNA): TGTGCCAGCAGCTTGGGGGGACAGGGAAATGAGCAGTTCTTC. Protein product: CASSLGGQGNEQFF.